These 19 T cell receptor beta chains originate from one sample sequenced in a study of early T cells in non-severe SARS-CoV-2 infection. TCRdb reprocessed the 5' RACE reads via MiXCR and lists one record per CDR3 protein. This table holds about 70,000 distinct CDR3 sequences, approximately 15% found once. The specimen was whole blood, collected at baseline. Receptor source: an adult who was a healthcare worker with PCR-confirmed SARS-CoV-2 infection or an uninfected control (not recorded which).

This clonotype was counted between two and nine times. The V gene is TRBV11-2, the J gene TRBJ2-3; TRBD2 matches 9 bases. Trimming removed 3 bases from V and 4 bases from J; junction bases left unmatched: 8. Germline V gene lookup returns CDR1 SGHAT and CDR2 FQNNGV. CDR3 length: 16 amino acids. The CDR3 region is CASSLGSGSGADTQYF. CDR3 nucleotide sequence: TGTGCCAGCAGCTTGGGTAGCGGGAGTGGGGCAGATACGCAGTATTTT. The variable domain in full, with the rest retrieved from reference TRBV11-2 and TRBJ2-3, is EAGVAQSPRYKIIEKRQSVAFWCNPISGHATLYWYQQILGQGPKLLIQFQNNGVVDDSQLPKDRFSAERLKGVDSTLKIQPAKLEDSAVYLCASSLGSGSGADTQYFGPGTRLTVL.

Many counts were recorded for this clonotype. The chain joins TRBV9 to TRBJ2-3; 14 nucleotides agree with TRBD2. The V gene end was trimmed by 3 bases and the J gene end by 2 bases; junction bases not matched to a gene: 8. Per germline, CDR1 SGDLS and CDR2 YYNGEE. The CDR3 has 18 amino acids. As DNA, the CDR3 is TGTGCCAGCAGCGAAGGGACTAGCGGGAGTATCAACACAGATACGCAGTATTTT. Translation: CASSEGTSGSINTDTQYF.

V usage is TRBV12-3 or TRBV12-4 and J usage is TRBJ1-2; a weak D match, TRBD1 (6 bases). CDR3 length equals 13 residues. Trimming took off 4 bases at V and 8 bases at J, with 14 bases between the two ends. The CDR3: CASSSTGSWGYTF. CDR3 DNA: TGTGCCAGCAGTTCTACAGGGTCCTGGGGCTACACCTTC.

This clonotype has just a few counts. The chain couples TRBV19 to TRBJ1-1; D unclear. CDR3 length equals 15 residues. CDR1 LNHDA and CDR2 SQIVND come from the germline V gene (reference sequence). Trimming cost V 3 bases and J 6 bases, with 17 bases left between them. CDR3 region: CASSMGRLVFPEAFF. The CDR3, as DNA: TGTGCCAGTAGTATGGGGAGATTGGTATTCCCTGAAGCTTTCTTT.

The table lists this clonotype with a few counts. V gene TRBV29-1 combines with J gene TRBJ2-6; 10 positions agree with TRBD2. Germline CDR1 is SQVTM and CDR2 is ANQGSEA. The J segment lost 0 bases and the V segment lost 4 bases, leaving 0 bases of the junction unmatched. This CDR3 has 15 residues. CDR3 nucleotides: TGCAGCGTTGGGACTAGCGGCTCTGGGGCCAACGTCCTGACTTTC. Translated, it gives CSVGTSGSGANVLTF.

At least ten counts were recorded for this clonotype. The rearrangement uses TRBV13 and TRBJ2-7, with 8 positions matching TRBD1. V lost 5 bases to trimming and J lost 2 bases; unmatched junction nucleotides: 5. Germline V gives CDR1 PRHDT, CDR2 FYEKMQ (reference sequence). The CDR3 runs 14 residues. CDR3 loop: CASSLQGGAYEQYF. The CDR3 nucleotides read TGTGCCAGCAGCCTACAGGGGGGCGCCTACGAGCAGTACTTC.

The CDR3 reads CASSLVEAGGPGWFF. CDR3 DNA sequence: TGTGCCAGCAGCTTAGTTGAAGCGGGAGGGCCCGGGTGGTTCTTC. The chain links TRBV7-2 to TRBJ2-1, with 10 bases fitting TRBD2. Germline CDR1 and CDR2: SGHTA and FQGNSA. The CDR3 extends over 15 amino acids. V dropped 1 base and J dropped 15; count of bases not matched to a gene: 12.

V usage is TRBV2 and J usage is TRBJ2-7; D uncertain. The V gene's germline CDR1 is SNHLY and CDR2 FYNNEI. The CDR3 spans 14 residues. Deletions cut 3 bases from V and 2 bases from J, with 11 bases between. The CDR3 spells CASSDHEAPYEQYF. The CDR3 nucleotides are TGTGCCAGCAGTGACCACGAGGCGCCCTACGAGCAGTACTTC.

This clonotype appeared many times. CDR3 in DNA: TGTGCCAGCAGCCCGGCTGGGACAGGAGCCTACGAGCAGTACTTC. It codes for CASSPAGTGAYEQYF. The chain couples TRBV28 to TRBJ2-7; TRBD1 aligns across 8 bases. CDR1 and CDR2 (germline): MDHEN, SYDVKM. CDR3 length equals 15 residues. V shed 6 bases and J 2 bases; nucleotides not matched to a gene: 9.

J is TRBJ2-3 and V is TRBV7-3; no reliable D call. With 5 bases removed from V and 7 bases from J, the gap between germline ends came to 13 bases. This CDR3 has 13 amino acids. Germline values: CDR1 SGHTA, CDR2 FQGTGA. CDR3 bases: TGTGCCAGCAGCCCTACCCCACAGAATACGCAGTATTTT. It yields the protein CASSPTPQNTQYF.

This chain connects TRBV5-1 to TRBJ2-7; 7 bases fit TRBD1. V lost 0 bases and J lost 3; bases outside the gene matches: 3. CDR3 size: 14 residues. Looked up from germline, CDR1 is SGHRS and CDR2 is YFSETQ. The CDR3 reads CASSLEGASYEQYF. CDR3 DNA sequence: TGCGCCAGCAGCTTGGAGGGGGCGAGCTACGAGCAGTACTTC. Full variable domain (outside the CDR3, taken from reference TRBV5-1 and TRBJ2-7): KAGVTQTPRYLIKTRGQQVTLSCSPISGHRSVSWYQQTPGQGLQFLFEYFSETQRNKGNFPGRFSGRQFSNSRSEMNVSTLELGDSALYLCASSLEGASYEQYFGPGTRLTVT.

This clonotype was counted a few times. The chain links TRBV3-1 to TRBJ2-7, with D possibly being TRBD1 or TRBD2 (5 bases each). The CDR3 runs 11 residues. V dropped 5 bases and J dropped 9 bases, with 11 bases sitting between them. Germline-derived CDR1 and CDR2 are LGHDT and YNNKEL (reference sequence). The chain's CDR3 is CASSEARGQYF. Here the CDR3 DNA reads TGTGCCAGCAGCGAGGCGAGGGGGCAGTACTTC.

This clonotype was seen repeatedly, ten times or more. This chain links TRBV5-1 with TRBJ2-5; the D gene is possibly TRBD1 (6 bases). V lost 0 bases to trimming and J lost 1 base, with 10 bases between them. CDR1 and CDR2 from the germline V gene are SGHRS and YFSETQ. The CDR3 sequence is 15 residues long. The CDR3 DNA follows: TGCGCCAGCAGCTTGGCCCCGACAGGCCAAGAGACCCAGTACTTC. This encodes CASSLAPTGQETQYF.

V usage is TRBV7-6 and J usage is TRBJ2-7; D might be TRBD1 (5 bases). Germline V CDR1 and CDR2: SGHVS, FNYEAQ. Trimming pared 1 base from V and 6 bases from J, leaving 16 bases between. The CDR3 loop spans 15 amino acids. CDR3 coding DNA: TGTGCCAGCAGCTTAGTCGGACAATTCTTGAGCGAGCAGTACTTC. This encodes CASSLVGQFLSEQYF.

This clonotype has more than one count but fewer than ten. The chain couples TRBV9 to TRBJ2-5; D remains unclear. V dropped 1 base and J dropped 5 bases, with 9 bases sitting between them. The germline V gene has CDR1 SGDLS and CDR2 YYNGEE. The CDR3 loop spans 13 amino acids. The CDR3 bases are TGTGCCAGCAGCGTACGCCAAGGCGAGACCCAGTACTTC. It specifies CASSVRQGETQYF.

This clonotype was detected a few times. This chain joins TRBV7-3 and TRBJ2-3, with D uncertain. CDR1 is SGHTA, CDR2 FQGTGA, per germline. CDR3 size: 15 residues. Trimming stripped 5 bases from V and 6 bases from J, with 18 bases between. This chain's CDR3 is CASSPLAGPQDTQYF. CDR3 coding DNA: TGTGCCAGCAGCCCCCTGGCCGGGCCTCAGGATACGCAGTATTTT.

The CDR3 sequence is CSAREGLRGLTGVGSEQFF. DNA for the CDR3: TGCAGTGCTAGAGAGGGGCTTAGGGGGTTGACTGGAGTTGGCAGTGAGCAGTTCTTC. The chain couples TRBV20-1 to TRBJ2-1; a possible D gene is TRBD1 (6 bases). The CDR3 is made up of 19 amino acids. CDR1 and CDR2 (germline): DFQATT, SNEGSKA (reference sequence). V lost 0 bases and J 9 bases, leaving 30 bases between the germline ends.

This chain links TRBV7-9 with TRBJ2-2, with D hard to call. V lost 5 bases to trimming and J lost 5 bases, with 12 bases between them. The CDR3 sequence is 14 residues long. Germline V gene sequence: CDR1 SEHNR, CDR2 FQNEAQ (reference sequence). The CDR3 spells CASSALTSTGELFF. DNA for the CDR3: TGTGCCAGCAGCGCTCTCACAAGTACCGGGGAGCTGTTTTTT.

This clonotype has only one observation. This chain connects TRBV11-2 to TRBJ2-1, with D perhaps TRBD2 (6 bases). Germline values: CDR1 SGHAT, CDR2 FQNNGV. The CDR3 has 18 residues. The V and J ends lost 5 bases and 0 bases respectively, with 20 bases between them. CDR3 region: CASSPALTSWSSYNEQFF. As DNA, the CDR3 is TGTGCCAGCAGCCCCGCCCTTACTAGCTGGAGCTCCTACAATGAGCAGTTCTTC.